The 22 T cell receptor beta chains reported below all come from one sample, sequenced in a study of T cells in Graves' hyperthyroidism and ophthalmopathy. Amplification yielded TCR beta CDR3 regions, with RNA transcripts as the source. HTBI primers were used for first-round RT-PCR of the TCR CDR3. Using its own MiXCR run on the multiplex PCR reads, TCRdb lists one record per CDR3 protein. The table records some 560,000 distinct CDR3 sequences, about 15% of them present only once. The sequencing input was blood. The source of these receptors is a woman aged 25 to 39 with Graves' hyperthyroidism.

The table lists this clonotype with many counts. The chain uses TRBV11-3 and TRBJ2-2; D may match TRBD1 or TRBD2 (6 bases each). Germline V gives CDR1 SGHNT, CDR2 YENEEA. This CDR3 region has 17 residues. Trimming left V 2 bases short and J 3 bases short, with 16 bases between. CDR3 protein: CASSLRWGAKDTGELFF. The CDR3 region has the DNA TGTGCCAGCAGCTTACGGTGGGGGGCGAAGGACACCGGGGAGCTGTTTTTT.

This clonotype was counted ten times or more. The V call is TRBV27, the J call TRBJ2-1; 11 nucleotides agree with TRBD2. V dropped 6 bases and J dropped 0; count of bases not matched to a gene: 13. The CDR3 totals 19 residues. Germline values: CDR1 MNHEY, CDR2 SMNVEV (reference sequence). The CDR3 is CASSFLSSGRSSSYNEQFF. The CDR3 DNA sequence: TGTGCCAGCAGCTTCCTCTCTAGCGGGAGGTCGAGCTCCTACAATGAGCAGTTCTTC.

This clonotype was seen only a few times. V usage is TRBV6-1 and J usage is TRBJ2-5, with no clear D. Between the trimmed V and J ends, which lost 6 bases and 0 bases, there was a span of 14 bases. This CDR3 contains 15 residues. Looked up from germline, CDR1 is MNHNS and CDR2 is SASEGT. The CDR3 reads CASSITLGHQETQYF. The CDR3 DNA reads as TGTGCCAGCAGCATTACTTTGGGCCACCAAGAGACCCAGTACTTC.

In its sample, this clonotype was seen many times. The chain links TRBV24-1 to TRBJ2-3; 8 nucleotides line up with TRBD2. Per germline, CDR1 KGHDR and CDR2 SFDVKD. V trimming: 5 bases; J trimming: 3 bases; junction bases outside the gene matches: 6. The CDR3 sequence is 15 residues long. CDR3 nucleotides: TGTGCCACCAGTGGAGTGGCGGGAGGAACAGATACGCAGTATTTT. Translation gives CATSGVAGGTDTQYF.

In this sample, this clonotype turned up many times. The rearrangement links TRBV6-1 to TRBJ1-5; D remains unclear. The CDR3 length is 13 residues. V was clipped by 6 bases and J by 4 bases, with 10 bases between them. Germline V gene lookup returns CDR1 MNHNS and CDR2 SASEGT. The CDR3 loop reads CASSKVPNQPQHF. CDR3 DNA sequence: TGTGCCAGCAGCAAGGTCCCAAATCAGCCCCAGCATTTT.

The chain has TRBV6-1 and TRBJ1-3; D is unresolved. Germline assignment: CDR1 MNHNS and CDR2 SASEGT. The CDR3 runs 15 residues. V was cut by 4 bases and J by 0 bases, with 10 bases left in between. CDR3 bases: TGTGCCAGCAGTGTATTTGAAAGCTCTGGAAACACCATATATTTT. The encoded protein is CASSVFESSGNTIYF.

This sequence joins TRBV5-4 and TRBJ2-3; unclear D gene. The V gene's germline CDR1 is SGHNT and CDR2 YYREEE (reference sequence). The CDR3 runs to 16 residues. The V end lost 3 bases, the J end lost 4 bases, and 18 bases lay between the germline ends. CDR3 in amino acids: CASSSEPRDIADTQYF. The CDR3 bases are TGTGCCAGCAGCTCTGAGCCAAGGGATATCGCAGATACGCAGTATTTT.

This clonotype was detected a few times. V is TRBV9 and J is TRBJ2-2; D gene unclear. The V gene's germline CDR1 is SGDLS and CDR2 YYNGEE. The CDR3 is 14 amino acids. The ends were cut back, 0 bases at V and 6 bases at J, with 9 bases in the middle. Written as DNA, the CDR3 is TGTGCCAGCAGCGTAGGCTTTTATCCCGGGGAGCTGTTTTTT. This sequence encodes CASSVGFYPGELFF.

This clonotype was detected many times. This sequence joins TRBV12-3 or TRBV12-4 and TRBJ2-3; 9 positions match TRBD2. The CDR3 contains 13 residues. Trimming took 6 bases from V and 5 from J; bases not matched to a gene: 3. The CDR3 loop is CASRPTSGDTQYF. For the CDR3, the DNA is TGTGCCAGCAGGCCGACTAGCGGAGATACGCAGTATTTT.

This clonotype occurred many times. J is TRBJ1-2 and V is TRBV2, with TRBD1 matching over 7 bases. CDR3 length: 15 residues. Germline-derived CDR1 and CDR2 are SNHLY and FYNNEI. Trimming at V came to 5 bases and at J to 5 bases, leaving 11 bases not matched to a gene. CDR3: CASSQRTGPRYGYTF. The CDR3 bases are TGTGCCAGCAGTCAGAGGACAGGCCCTAGGTATGGCTACACCTTC.

This chain connects TRBV6-2 or TRBV6-3 to TRBJ2-6; D is uncertain. The CDR3 extends over 14 amino acids. The V gene lost 6 bases and the J gene lost 4 bases, with 10 bases spanning the gap. The germline CDR1 and CDR2 sequences are MNHEY and SVGEGT. The CDR3 sequence is CASSRTLGANVLTF. In DNA, the CDR3 is TGTGCCAGCAGCCGGACCCTGGGGGCCAACGTCCTGACTTTC.

This clonotype was seen a handful of times. The chain has TRBV20-1 and TRBJ2-1; 12 bases line up with TRBD2. The CDR3 is 16 amino acids. CDR1 DFQATT and CDR2 SNEGSKA come from the germline V gene (reference sequence). The ends lost 6 bases at V and 7 bases at J; junction bases unmatched: 13. For the CDR3, the DNA is TGCAGTGCGGCCAGACTAGCGGGAGTGGGTGGGAATGAGCAGTTCTTC. Translation: CSAARLAGVGGNEQFF.

This clonotype occurred many times. The chain joins TRBV6-1 to TRBJ1-1, with D perhaps TRBD1 (6 bases). The germline gives CDR1 MNHNS, CDR2 SASEGT. V lost 8 bases and J 3 bases, leaving 16 bases between the germline ends. The CDR3 totals 14 residues. The DNA of the CDR3 is TGTGCCAGCCGCCGGGGGGGCCCGGACACTGAAGCTTTCTTT. It yields the protein CASRRGGPDTEAFF.

This clonotype was seen a handful of times. A read error is possible here, since a much larger clone lies one base away. The V call is TRBV2, the J call TRBJ2-1, with D unresolved. The V end was cut by 8 bases, the J end by 4 bases, with 15 bases between. From germline, CDR1 is SNHLY and CDR2 FYNNEI. There are 14 residues in the CDR3. The CDR3 DNA sequence: TGTGCCAGCTTATGGCAGACGACTTACAATGAGCAGTTCTTC. Protein: CASLWQTTYNEQFF.

This clonotype was picked up many times. This chain connects TRBV3-1 to TRBJ2-2; D is possibly TRBD1 or TRBD2 (5 bases each). The V end was cut by 0 bases, the J end by 7 bases, with 12 bases between. This CDR3 contains 15 residues. Germline CDR1 is LGHDT and CDR2 is YNNKEL (reference sequence). CDR3 in amino acids: CASSQDGPGGGELFF. The CDR3 coding sequence is TGTGCCAGCAGCCAAGACGGACCTGGGGGCGGGGAGCTGTTTTTT.

There are many counts of this clonotype. V is TRBV10-1 and J is TRBJ2-3; D is unclear. Germline V gives CDR1 WNHNN, CDR2 SYGVQD (reference sequence). V was cut by 3 bases and J by 4 bases, with 5 bases left in between. The CDR3 spans 12 residues. CDR3 amino acids: CASSDAADTQYF. The CDR3 bases are TGCGCCAGCAGTGATGCAGCAGATACGCAGTATTTT.

This clonotype was recorded only once. This chain's CDR3 is CASPPGYNEQFF. Written as DNA, the CDR3 is TGTGCCAGCCCCCCAGGGTACAATGAGCAGTTCTTC. The chain joins TRBV11-2 to TRBJ2-1; a weak D match, TRBD1 (5 bases). The CDR3 spans 12 residues. V gave up 8 bases and J gave up 4 bases, with 9 bases separating them. Per the germline V gene, CDR1 is SGHAT and CDR2 is FQNNGV.

V is TRBV5-4 and J is TRBJ2-3; TRBD2 matches 8 bases. CDR1 and CDR2 (germline): SGHNT, YYREEE (reference sequence). V gave up 2 bases and J gave up 0 bases; unmatched junction bases: 8. The CDR3 runs 17 residues. The CDR3 DNA sequence: TGTGCCAGCAGCTTTCGGGGAGCGGGAGTAAGCACAGATACGCAGTATTTT. Its protein is CASSFRGAGVSTDTQYF.

In its sample, this clonotype was seen many times. The chain combines TRBV28 with TRBJ2-3; 7 positions match TRBD1. The germline gives CDR1 MDHEN, CDR2 SYDVKM. Unmatched junction bases numbered 2, after V lost 5 bases and J lost 3 bases. CDR3 length equals 13 residues. DNA for the CDR3: TGTGCCAGCAGTAGGGACAGAACAGATACGCAGTATTTT. Translation: CASSRDRTDTQYF.

This clonotype was found many times. The rearrangement uses TRBV5-5 and TRBJ1-2, with TRBD1 matching 7 bases. Germline lookup yields CDR1 SGHKS and CDR2 YYEKEE (reference sequence). The CDR3 totals 18 residues. The ends lost 1 base at V and 4 bases at J; junction bases unmatched: 16. CDR3 in amino acids: CASSLSGTAYTSRYGYTF. DNA of the CDR3: TGTGCCAGCAGCTTGTCCGGGACAGCCTATACCTCCCGCTATGGCTACACCTTC.

The chain links TRBV20-1 to TRBJ2-1; maybe TRBD2 (6 bases). CDR1 and CDR2 (germline): DFQATT, SNEGSKA (reference sequence). CDR3 size: 13 residues. V shed 6 bases and J shed 5 bases, with 14 bases lying between them. Here the CDR3 reads CSARLVGNNEQFF. The CDR3 DNA reads TGCAGTGCCCGACTAGTAGGGAACAATGAGCAGTTCTTC.

DNA of the CDR3: TGTGCCATCAGTGAAGGAAGCCAAGAGACCCAGTACTTC. As protein: CAISEGSQETQYF. V gene TRBV10-3 combines with J gene TRBJ2-5; D call uncertain. CDR1 is ENHRY, CDR2 SYGVKD, per germline. The CDR3 length is 13 residues. The ends were cut back, 3 bases at V and 1 base at J, with 6 bases in the middle.